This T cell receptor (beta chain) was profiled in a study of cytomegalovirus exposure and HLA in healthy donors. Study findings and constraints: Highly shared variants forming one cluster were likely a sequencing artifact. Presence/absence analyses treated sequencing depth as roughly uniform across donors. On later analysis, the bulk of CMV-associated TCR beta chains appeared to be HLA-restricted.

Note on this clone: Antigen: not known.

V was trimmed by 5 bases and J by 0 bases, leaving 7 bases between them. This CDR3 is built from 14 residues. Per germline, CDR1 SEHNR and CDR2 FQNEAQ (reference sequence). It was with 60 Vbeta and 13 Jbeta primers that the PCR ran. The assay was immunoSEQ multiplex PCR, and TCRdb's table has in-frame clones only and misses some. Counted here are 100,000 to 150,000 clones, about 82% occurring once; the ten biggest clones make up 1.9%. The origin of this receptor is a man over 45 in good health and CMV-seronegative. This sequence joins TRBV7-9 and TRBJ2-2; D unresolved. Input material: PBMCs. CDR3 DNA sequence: TGTGCCAGCAGCCTTCTAGCGAACACCGGGGAGCTGTTTTTT. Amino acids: CASSLLANTGELFF.